The T cell receptor beta chain described here comes from a study of T cells in narcolepsy. Measured with immunoSEQ multiplex PCR; TCRdb has only the in-frame clones, and not every one. The sample contains 25,000 or so clones, 70% to 80% of which appear only once. The study's findings and limits: Autoreactive HCRT-specific and TRIB2-specific clonotypes were marked in same-patient CSF-versus-blood CD4+ comparisons.

V lost 1 base, J lost 3 bases, and 14 bases lay in between. There are 16 residues in the CDR3. Germline V CDR1 and CDR2: SGHAT, FQDESV (reference sequence). Note on this clone: Its antigen remains unknown.

This receptor was identified in a human donor with narcolepsy. Material for sequencing was CD45RA- memory CD4+ T cells from PBMCs. The chain is built from TRBV11-1 and TRBJ2-3, with a weak D call TRBD2 (5 bases). The CDR3 loop reads CASSLGTSGLTDTQYF. The CDR3 DNA reads TGTGCCAGCAGCTTAGGAACTAGTGGCCTAACAGATACGCAGTATTTT.